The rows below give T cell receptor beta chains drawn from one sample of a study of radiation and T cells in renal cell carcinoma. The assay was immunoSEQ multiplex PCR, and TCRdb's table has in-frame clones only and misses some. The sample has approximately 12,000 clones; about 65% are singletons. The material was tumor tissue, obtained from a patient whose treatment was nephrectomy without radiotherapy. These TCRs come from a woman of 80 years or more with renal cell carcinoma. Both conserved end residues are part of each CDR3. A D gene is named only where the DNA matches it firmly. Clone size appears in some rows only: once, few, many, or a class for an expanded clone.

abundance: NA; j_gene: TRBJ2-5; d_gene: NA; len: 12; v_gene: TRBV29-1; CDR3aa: CSVEEGSGTQYF; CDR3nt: TGCAGCGTGGAAGAGGGGTCAGGGACCCAGTACTTC
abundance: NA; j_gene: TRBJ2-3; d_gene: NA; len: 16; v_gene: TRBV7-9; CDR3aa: CASSFVGGPGTDTQYF; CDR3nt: TGTGCCAGCAGCTTTGTAGGCGGACCCGGCACAGATACGCAGTATTTT
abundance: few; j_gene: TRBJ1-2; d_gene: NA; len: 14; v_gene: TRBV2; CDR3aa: CASSDRGISYGYTF; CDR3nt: TGTGCCAGCAGTGATCGAGGAATCAGCTATGGCTACACCTTC
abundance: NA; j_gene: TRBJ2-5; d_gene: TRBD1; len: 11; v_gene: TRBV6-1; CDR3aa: CASMGQETQYF; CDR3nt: TGTGCCAGCATGGGACAGGAGACCCAGTACTTC
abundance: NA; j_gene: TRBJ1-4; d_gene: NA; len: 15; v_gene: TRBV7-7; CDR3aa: CASSLEDSPNEKLFF; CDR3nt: TGTGCTAGCAGCTTAGAAGACAGCCCTAATGAAAAACTGTTTTTT
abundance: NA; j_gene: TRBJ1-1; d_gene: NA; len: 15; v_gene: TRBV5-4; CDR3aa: CASSQDWGVNTEAFF; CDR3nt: TGTGCCAGCAGCCAAGATTGGGGGGTCAACACTGAAGCTTTCTTT
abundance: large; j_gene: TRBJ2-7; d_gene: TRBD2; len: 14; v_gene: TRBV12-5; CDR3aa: CASGPGGTLQEQYF; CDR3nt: TGTGCTAGTGGTCCCGGGGGGACCTTACAGGAGCAGTACTTC
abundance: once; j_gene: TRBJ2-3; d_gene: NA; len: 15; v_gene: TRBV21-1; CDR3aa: CASSKGRGRSDTQYF; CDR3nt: TGTGCCAGCAGCAAAGGCAGGGGGCGTTCAGATACGCAGTATTTT
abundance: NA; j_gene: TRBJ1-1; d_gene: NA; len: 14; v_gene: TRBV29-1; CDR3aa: CSVLMRGSNTEAFF; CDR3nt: TGCAGCGTGCTAATGAGGGGGTCGAACACTGAAGCTTTCTTT
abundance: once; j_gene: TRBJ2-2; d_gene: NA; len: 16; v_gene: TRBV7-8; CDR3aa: CASSLEQPLNTGELFF; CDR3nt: TGTGCCAGCAGCTTAGAACAGCCTTTGAACACCGGGGAGCTGTTTTTT